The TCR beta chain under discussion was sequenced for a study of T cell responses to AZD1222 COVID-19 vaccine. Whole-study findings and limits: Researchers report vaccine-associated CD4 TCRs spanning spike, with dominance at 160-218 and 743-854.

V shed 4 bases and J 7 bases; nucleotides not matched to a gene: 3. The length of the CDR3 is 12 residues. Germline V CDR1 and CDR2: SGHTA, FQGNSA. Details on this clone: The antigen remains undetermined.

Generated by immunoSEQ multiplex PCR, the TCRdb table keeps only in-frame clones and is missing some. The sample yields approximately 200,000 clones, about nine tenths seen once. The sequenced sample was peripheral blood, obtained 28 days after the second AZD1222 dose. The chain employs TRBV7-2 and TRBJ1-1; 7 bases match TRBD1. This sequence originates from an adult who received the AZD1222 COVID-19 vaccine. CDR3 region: CASSSTGLEAFF. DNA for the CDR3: TGTGCCAGCAGCTCGACAGGGCTTGAAGCTTTCTTT.